This entry lists 23 T cell receptor beta chains sequenced from one sample in a study of T-cell memory formation after mild COVID-19. From the 5' RACE reads, TCRdb called clonotypes with MiXCR, one entry per CDR3 protein. The sample yields some 600,000 distinct CDR3 sequences, roughly 17% seen once. Material for sequencing was PBMCs or a T cell subset sorted from them (not recorded which). All receptors derive from an adult woman who had mild COVID-19 (a few samples of this study predate the infection). Cell type and time point are not known.

The V call is TRBV7-3, the J call TRBJ2-5, with 8 nucleotides matching TRBD2. The V and J ends lost 5 bases and 4 bases, in that order; junction bases with no gene match: 6. The CDR3 has 14 residues. Germline V lookup: CDR1 SGHTA, CDR2 FQGTGA. The CDR3 region has the DNA TGTGCCAGCAGCAAAAGCGGGGGAAGAGAGACCCAGTACTTC. This gives the protein CASSKSGGRETQYF.

This clonotype was counted between two and nine times. This chain connects TRBV7-2 to TRBJ2-3; TRBD2 might be the D (6 bases). The germline V gene encodes CDR1 SGHTA and CDR2 FQGNSA. The CDR3 is 15 amino acids. Trimming removed 3 bases at V and 2 bases at J, with 12 bases between. The DNA for the CDR3 is TGTGCCAGCAGCTTCTCTAGCGCATACACAGATACGCAGTATTTT. This translates into CASSFSSAYTDTQYF. Full variable domain (remainder filled in from reference TRBV7-2 and TRBJ2-3): GAGVSQSPSNKVTEKGKDVELRCDPISGHTALYWYRQSLGQGLEFLIYFQGNSAPDKSGLPSDRFSAERTGGSVSTLTIQRTQQEDSAVYLCASSFSSAYTDTQYFGPGTRLTVL.

The J gene is TRBJ2-1, the V gene TRBV19; D is possibly TRBD2 (6 bases). Germline CDR1 and CDR2: LNHDA and SQIVND (reference sequence). Trimming pared 6 bases from V and 11 bases from J, leaving 14 bases between. The CDR3 covers 12 residues. CDR3 region: CASRQSGPKQFF. The CDR3 coding sequence is TGTGCCAGTAGACAAAGCGGGCCCAAGCAGTTCTTC.

The sample holds many counts of this clonotype. V and J are TRBV5-5 and TRBJ2-2, with D perhaps TRBD1 (5 bases). Germline CDR1 reads SGHKS; CDR2 reads YYEKEE (reference sequence). The CDR3 is made up of 14 amino acids. Trimming took 3 bases from V and 6 from J, leaving 12 bases between them. The CDR3 protein is CASSWAPGPGELFF. CDR3 nucleotide sequence: TGTGCCAGCAGCTGGGCCCCAGGGCCCGGGGAGCTGTTTTTT.

This clonotype was counted between two and nine times. CDR3 residues: CASSTLTGDTQYF. The DNA of the CDR3 is TGTGCCAGCAGTACCCTGACAGGGGATACGCAGTATTTT. The chain combines TRBV12-3 or TRBV12-4 with TRBJ2-3, with 7 bases that match TRBD1. Germline trimming cut 5 bases from V and 6 bases from J; bases unmatched to any gene: 5. The CDR3 spans 13 residues.

The V and J genes are TRBV3-1 and TRBJ1-1; 8 bases agree with TRBD1. Unmatched junction bases numbered 4, after V lost 4 bases and J lost 3 bases. Germline V gene sequence: CDR1 LGHDT, CDR2 YNNKEL (reference sequence). This CDR3 contains 14 residues. The CDR3 sequence is CASSPDRGDTEAFF. In DNA, the CDR3 is TGTGCCAGCAGCCCCGACAGGGGTGACACTGAAGCTTTCTTT.

The chain employs TRBV4-3 and TRBJ2-4; 11 positions match TRBD1. V dropped 4 bases and J dropped 8; count of bases not matched to a gene: 7. From germline, CDR1 is LGHNA and CDR2 YSLEER. There are 15 residues in the CDR3. Here the CDR3 DNA reads TGCGCCAGCAGCCTGGGGACAGGGGGGTCGGACATTCAGTACTTC. It codes for CASSLGTGGSDIQYF.

This clonotype was seen repeatedly, ten times or more. This chain links TRBV11-2 with TRBJ2-1, with a tentative D call TRBD2 (5 bases). V shed 3 bases and J shed 3 bases, with 6 bases lying between them. This CDR3 region has 13 residues. From germline, CDR1 is SGHAT and CDR2 FQNNGV. The CDR3, as DNA: TGTGCCAGCAGCTTCGGACTCTACAATGAGCAGTTCTTC. Its translation: CASSFGLYNEQFF.

The table lists this clonotype with a few counts. Here the CDR3 DNA reads TGCGCCAGCAGCCAACGCGGACTAGCGGGAGTAAACAATGAGCAGTTCTTC. This gives the protein CASSQRGLAGVNNEQFF. The V and J genes are TRBV4-3 and TRBJ2-1, with 13 bases matching TRBD2. The germline CDR1 and CDR2 sequences are LGHNA and YSLEER. The trim removed 2 bases at V and 5 bases at J, leaving 6 bases unmatched. The CDR3 totals 17 residues.

This chain links TRBV29-1 with TRBJ1-3; 9 nucleotides match TRBD1. The V segment lost 7 bases and the J segment 8 bases; nucleotides outside the gene matches: 6. CDR3 length equals 12 residues. Germline assignment: CDR1 SQVTM and CDR2 ANQGSEA. The CDR3 coding sequence is TGCAGCGCGGACAGGGGCGCGGACACCATATATTTT. Protein product: CSADRGADTIYF.

This clonotype occurred a few times. The chain joins TRBV18 to TRBJ1-1; D might be TRBD1 (6 bases). CDR3 length: 14 residues. Germline V gene data show CDR1 as KGHSH and CDR2 as LQKENI. Trimming took off 3 bases at V and 9 bases at J, with 17 bases between the two ends. The CDR3 coding sequence is TGTGCCAGCTCACCGAAGACAGGCAAAGGCAAAGCTTTCTTT. It is translated as CASSPKTGKGKAFF.

The sample holds a few counts of this clonotype. At one end, the junction sequence differs from germline, possibly due to a read error. The J gene is TRBJ2-3, the V gene TRBV7-7; 8 bases are a match to TRBD2. The V gene's germline CDR1 is SSHAT and CDR2 FNYEAQ (reference sequence). This CDR3 contains 18 residues. DNA of the CDR3: TGTGCTAGCAGCTTCCACCCCTCAGTAGCGGGAAACACAGATACGCAGTATTTT. It specifies CASSFHPSVAGNTDTQYF.

In this sample, this clonotype turned up a few times. J is TRBJ2-1 and V is TRBV11-2, with 12 bases identical to TRBD2. This CDR3 comprises 16 residues. CDR1 and CDR2 (germline): SGHAT, FQNNGV. The V and J ends lost 1 base and 6 bases, in that order; junction bases with no gene match: 4. The CDR3 DNA reads TGTGCCAGCAGCTTAGCTGGGACTAGCGGGTTCAATGAGCAGTTCTTC. Protein sequence: CASSLAGTSGFNEQFF.

The rearrangement uses TRBV4-3 and TRBJ2-7; D is ambiguous. CDR1 is LGHNA and CDR2 is YSLEER in the germline V gene. V was clipped by 3 bases and J by 3 bases, with 12 bases between them. CDR3 size: 14 residues. CDR3 loop: CASSHLVESYEQYF. Written as DNA, the CDR3 is TGCGCCAGCAGCCACCTAGTGGAAAGCTACGAGCAGTACTTC.

The chain has TRBV7-6 and TRBJ2-7, with TRBD2 as a possible D gene (7 bases). Trimming took 5 bases from V and 0 from J, leaving 14 bases between them. This CDR3 is built from 15 residues. Germline lookup yields CDR1 SGHVS and CDR2 FNYEAQ. The CDR3 loop reads CASSGGGGISYEQYF. The CDR3 region has the DNA TGTGCCAGCAGCGGCGGGGGCGGGATCTCCTACGAGCAGTACTTC.

The rearrangement links TRBV7-8 to TRBJ2-5; 7 bases agree with TRBD1. The CDR3 consists of 15 residues. Germline assignment: CDR1 SGHVS and CDR2 FQNEAQ. The V gene end was trimmed by 4 bases and the J gene end by 4 bases; junction bases not matched to a gene: 9. The chain's CDR3 is CASSSKRQGGETQYF. The CDR3 bases are TGTGCCAGCAGCTCAAAAAGACAGGGTGGAGAGACCCAGTACTTC.

In its sample, this clonotype was seen a few times. The CDR3 coding sequence is TGTGCCAGCAGCTTACTTACAAGACAGCCGGAAGCTTTCTTT. It specifies CASSLLTRQPEAFF. V gene TRBV7-9 combines with J gene TRBJ1-1; tentatively, D is TRBD1 (5 bases). This CDR3 region has 14 residues. Germline loops: CDR1 SEHNR, CDR2 FQNEAQ (reference sequence). V lost 2 bases to trimming and J lost 8 bases, with 15 bases between them.

This rearrangement joins TRBV7-9 to TRBJ2-1; unclear D gene. CDR1 is SEHNR and CDR2 is FQNEAQ in the germline V gene (reference sequence). V lost 1 base and J 12 bases, leaving 10 bases between the germline ends. CDR3 size: 12 residues. The CDR3 sequence: CASSLGAVLQFF. CDR3 nucleotides: TGTGCCAGCAGCTTAGGGGCGGTACTGCAGTTCTTC.

Points on this clonotype: The germline gene is not matched at one end of the junction; a read error may be the cause. The rearrangement links TRBV12-3 or TRBV12-4 to TRBJ2-3; 7 bases agree with TRBD2. The CDR3 runs to 13 residues. In nucleotides, the CDR3 is TGTGCCAGCAGTTTACTAGCGGTTGTCTTGGCCCTTTTT. This translates into CASSLLAVVLALF.

The rearrangement joins TRBV12-3 or TRBV12-4 to TRBJ2-1; D perhaps matches TRBD2 (6 bases). This CDR3 is built from 13 residues. V was shortened by 5 bases and J by 7 bases, with 12 bases between the two germline ends. The CDR3 DNA follows: TGTGCCAGCAGTGAGGGACTGCGGAATGAGCAGTTCTTC. Translating gives CASSEGLRNEQFF.

V usage is TRBV7-2 and J usage is TRBJ1-6; D gene unclear. The CDR3 length is 14 residues. V lost 5 bases to trimming and J lost 5 bases, with 10 bases between them. The germline gives CDR1 SGHTA, CDR2 FQGNSA. CDR3 bases: TGTGCCAGCAGCCTAGTCCAGCATAATTCACCCCTCCACTTT. It is translated as CASSLVQHNSPLHF.

The CDR3 sequence: CSAGFTLAKNIQYF. CDR3 bases: TGCAGTGCTGGCTTCACACTAGCCAAAAACATTCAGTACTTC. This chain links TRBV20-1 with TRBJ2-4; no definite D call. CDR1 and CDR2 (germline): DFQATT, SNEGSKA (reference sequence). Trimming left V 5 bases short and J 0 bases short, with 11 bases between. The length of the CDR3 is 14 residues.

The chain couples TRBV24-1 to TRBJ2-5, with 7 bases fitting TRBD1. Trimming took 3 bases from V and 5 from J; bases not matched to a gene: 5. Germline lookup yields CDR1 KGHDR and CDR2 SFDVKD. The CDR3 sequence is 14 residues long. The CDR3 nucleotides are TGTGCCACCAGTGATCTGGGACAGACCGAGACCCAGTACTTC. This encodes CATSDLGQTETQYF.